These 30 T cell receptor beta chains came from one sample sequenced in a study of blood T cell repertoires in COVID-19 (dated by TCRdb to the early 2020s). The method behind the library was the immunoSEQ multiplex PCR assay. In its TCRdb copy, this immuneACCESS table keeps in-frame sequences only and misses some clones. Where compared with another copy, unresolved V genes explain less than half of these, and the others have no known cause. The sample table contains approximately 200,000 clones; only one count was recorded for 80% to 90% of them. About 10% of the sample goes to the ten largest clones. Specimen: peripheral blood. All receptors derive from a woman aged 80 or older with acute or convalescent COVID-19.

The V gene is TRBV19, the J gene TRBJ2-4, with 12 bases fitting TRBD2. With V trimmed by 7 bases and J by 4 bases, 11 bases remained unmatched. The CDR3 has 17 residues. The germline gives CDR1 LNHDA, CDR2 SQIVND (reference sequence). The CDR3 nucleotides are TGTGCCAGTACCCAGACTAGCGGGGGAGGGGGGAAAAACATTCAGTACTTC. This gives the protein CASTQTSGGGGKNIQYF.

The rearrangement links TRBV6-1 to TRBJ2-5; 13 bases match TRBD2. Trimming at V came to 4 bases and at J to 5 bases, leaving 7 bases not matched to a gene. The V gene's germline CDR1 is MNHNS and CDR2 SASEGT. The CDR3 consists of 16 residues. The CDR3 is CASSGTSGSRSETQYF. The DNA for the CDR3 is TGTGCCAGCAGTGGGACTAGCGGGAGCAGATCGGAGACCCAGTACTTC.

The CDR3 sequence: CASSEIQGTGSETQYF. As DNA, the CDR3 is TGTGCCAGCAGTGAAATTCAGGGGACCGGATCGGAGACCCAGTACTTC. V gene TRBV6-1 combines with J gene TRBJ2-5, with D tentatively TRBD1 (6 bases). The CDR3 loop spans 16 amino acids. The V and J ends lost 2 bases and 5 bases respectively, with 18 bases between them. Germline-derived CDR1 and CDR2 are MNHNS and SASEGT.

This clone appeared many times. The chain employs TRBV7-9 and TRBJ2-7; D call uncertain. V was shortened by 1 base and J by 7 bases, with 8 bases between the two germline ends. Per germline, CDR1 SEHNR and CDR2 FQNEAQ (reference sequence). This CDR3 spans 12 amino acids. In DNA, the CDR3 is TGTGCCAGCAGCTTAGAAGGCAGGGAGCAGTACTTC. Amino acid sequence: CASSLEGREQYF.

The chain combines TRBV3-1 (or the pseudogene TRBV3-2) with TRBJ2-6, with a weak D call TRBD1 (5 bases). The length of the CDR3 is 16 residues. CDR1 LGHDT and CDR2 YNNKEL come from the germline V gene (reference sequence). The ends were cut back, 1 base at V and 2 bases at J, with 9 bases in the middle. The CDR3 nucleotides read TGTGCCAGCAGCCAAGGGGCAGGGACTGGGGCCAACGTCCTGACTTTC. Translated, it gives CASSQGAGTGANVLTF.

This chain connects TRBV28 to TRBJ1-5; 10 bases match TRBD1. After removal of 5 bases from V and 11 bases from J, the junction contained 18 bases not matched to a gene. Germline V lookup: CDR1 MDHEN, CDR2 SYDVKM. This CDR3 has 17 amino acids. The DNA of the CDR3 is TGTGCCAGCAGTCTCGCCTCGACAGGGGGCCCCTTTAGGACCCAGCATTTT. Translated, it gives CASSLASTGGPFRTQHF.

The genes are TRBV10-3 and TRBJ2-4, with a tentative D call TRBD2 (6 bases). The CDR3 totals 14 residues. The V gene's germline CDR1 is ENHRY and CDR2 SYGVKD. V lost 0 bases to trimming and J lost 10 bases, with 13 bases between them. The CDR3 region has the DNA TGTGCCATCAGTGAGTCCGGGACTGAGAATATTCAGTACTTC. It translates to CAISESGTENIQYF.

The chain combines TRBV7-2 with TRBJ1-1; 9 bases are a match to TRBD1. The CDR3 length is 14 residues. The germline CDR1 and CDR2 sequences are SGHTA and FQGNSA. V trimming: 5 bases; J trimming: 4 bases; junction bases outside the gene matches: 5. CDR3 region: CASSLQGARTEAFF. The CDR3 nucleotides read TGTGCCAGCAGCCTACAGGGGGCGCGCACTGAAGCTTTCTTT.

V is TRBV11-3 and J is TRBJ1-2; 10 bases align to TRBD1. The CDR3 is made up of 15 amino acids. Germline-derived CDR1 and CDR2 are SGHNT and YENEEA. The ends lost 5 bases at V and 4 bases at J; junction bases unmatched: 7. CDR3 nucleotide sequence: TGTGCCAGCAGCGTTCGGACAGGGGGACTCTATGGCTACACCTTC. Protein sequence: CASSVRTGGLYGYTF.

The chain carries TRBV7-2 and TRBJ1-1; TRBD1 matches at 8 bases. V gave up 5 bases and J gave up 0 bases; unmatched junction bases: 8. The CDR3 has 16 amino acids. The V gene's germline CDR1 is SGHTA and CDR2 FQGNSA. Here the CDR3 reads CASSVDWDRMNTEAFF. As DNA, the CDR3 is TGTGCCAGCAGCGTCGATTGGGACAGGATGAACACTGAAGCTTTCTTT.

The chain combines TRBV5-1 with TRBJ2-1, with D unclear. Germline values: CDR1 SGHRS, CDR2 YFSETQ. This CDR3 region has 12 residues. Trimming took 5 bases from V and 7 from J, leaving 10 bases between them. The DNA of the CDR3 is TGCGCCAGCAGTTTTTCGTTAAATGAGCAGTTCTTC. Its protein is CASSFSLNEQFF.

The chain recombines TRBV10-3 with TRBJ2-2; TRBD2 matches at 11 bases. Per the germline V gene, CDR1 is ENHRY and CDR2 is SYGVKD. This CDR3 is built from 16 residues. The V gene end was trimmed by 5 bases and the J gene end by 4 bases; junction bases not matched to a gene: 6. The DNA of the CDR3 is TGTGCCATCAGTCTTAGGACTAGCGGGTCCACCGGGGAGCTGTTTTTT. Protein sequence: CAISLRTSGSTGELFF.

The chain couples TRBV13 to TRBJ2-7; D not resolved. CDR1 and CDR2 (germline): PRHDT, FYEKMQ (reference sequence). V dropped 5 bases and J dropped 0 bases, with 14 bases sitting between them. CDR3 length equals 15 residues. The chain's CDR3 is CASSHGQGNSYEQYF. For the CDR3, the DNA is TGTGCCAGCAGCCATGGGCAAGGCAACTCCTACGAGCAGTACTTC.

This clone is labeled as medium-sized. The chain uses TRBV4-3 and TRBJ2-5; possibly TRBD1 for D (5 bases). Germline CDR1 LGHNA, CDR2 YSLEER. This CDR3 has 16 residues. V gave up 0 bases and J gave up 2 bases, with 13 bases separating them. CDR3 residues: CASSQDSRGLQETQYF. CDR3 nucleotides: TGCGCCAGCAGCCAAGATAGTAGGGGCCTTCAAGAGACCCAGTACTTC.

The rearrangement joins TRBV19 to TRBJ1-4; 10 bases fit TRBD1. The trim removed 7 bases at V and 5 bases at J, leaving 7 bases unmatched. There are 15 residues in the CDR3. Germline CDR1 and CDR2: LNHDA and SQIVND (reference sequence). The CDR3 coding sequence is TGTGCCAGTAAGAACGGACAGGGGGAAAATGAAAAACTGTTTTTT. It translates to CASKNGQGENEKLFF.

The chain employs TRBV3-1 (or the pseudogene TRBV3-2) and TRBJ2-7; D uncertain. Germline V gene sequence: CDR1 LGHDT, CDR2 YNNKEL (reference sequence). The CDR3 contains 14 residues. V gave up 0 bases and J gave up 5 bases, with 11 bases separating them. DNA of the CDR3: TGTGCCAGCAGCCAAGATCTCTCTTCTCACGAGCAGTACTTC. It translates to CASSQDLSSHEQYF.

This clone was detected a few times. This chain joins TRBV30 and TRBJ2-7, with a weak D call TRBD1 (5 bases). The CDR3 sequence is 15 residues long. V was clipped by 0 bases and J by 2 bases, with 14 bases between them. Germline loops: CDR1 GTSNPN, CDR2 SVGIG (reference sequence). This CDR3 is CAWSVGTGPPYEQYF. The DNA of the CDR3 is TGTGCCTGGAGTGTGGGTACAGGACCCCCCTACGAGCAGTACTTC.

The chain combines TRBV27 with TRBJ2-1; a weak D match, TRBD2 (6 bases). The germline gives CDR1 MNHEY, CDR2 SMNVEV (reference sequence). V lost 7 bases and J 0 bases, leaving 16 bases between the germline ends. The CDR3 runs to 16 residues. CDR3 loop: CASKRAGPSSYNEQFF. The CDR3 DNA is TGTGCCAGCAAGAGAGCGGGTCCGAGCTCCTACAATGAGCAGTTCTTC.

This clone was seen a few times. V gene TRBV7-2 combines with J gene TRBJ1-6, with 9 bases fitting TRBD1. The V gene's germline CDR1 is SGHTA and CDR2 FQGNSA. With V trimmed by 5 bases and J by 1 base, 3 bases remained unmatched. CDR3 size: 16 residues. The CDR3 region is CASSPGTGSYNSPLHF. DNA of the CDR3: TGTGCCAGCAGCCCAGGGACAGGGTCCTATAATTCACCCCTCCACTTT.

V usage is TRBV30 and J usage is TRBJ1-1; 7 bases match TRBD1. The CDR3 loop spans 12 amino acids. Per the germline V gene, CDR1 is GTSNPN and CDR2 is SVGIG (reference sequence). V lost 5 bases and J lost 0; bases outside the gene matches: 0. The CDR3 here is CAWDRVNTEAFF. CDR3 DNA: TGTGCCTGGGACAGGGTGAACACTGAAGCTTTCTTT.

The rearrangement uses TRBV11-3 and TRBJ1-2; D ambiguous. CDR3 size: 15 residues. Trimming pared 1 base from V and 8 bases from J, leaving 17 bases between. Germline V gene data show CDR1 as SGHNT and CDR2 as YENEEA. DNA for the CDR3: TGTGCCAGCAGCTTAGGAGCAGGCCCTATTCGGGGCTACACCTTC. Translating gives CASSLGAGPIRGYTF.

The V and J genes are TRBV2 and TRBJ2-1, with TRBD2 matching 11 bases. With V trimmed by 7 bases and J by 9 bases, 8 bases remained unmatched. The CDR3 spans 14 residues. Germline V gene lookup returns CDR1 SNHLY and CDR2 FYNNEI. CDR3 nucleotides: TGTGCCAGCAAAGTCACTAGCGGGGGTCGTGAGCAGTTCTTC. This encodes CASKVTSGGREQFF.

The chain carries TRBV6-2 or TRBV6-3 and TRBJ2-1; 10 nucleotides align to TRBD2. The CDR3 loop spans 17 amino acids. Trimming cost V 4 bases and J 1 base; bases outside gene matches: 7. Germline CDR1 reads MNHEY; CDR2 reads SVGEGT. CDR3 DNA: TGTGCCAGCAGTTCCCAATCTAGCGGGGGTTCCTACAATGAGCAGTTCTTC. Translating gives CASSSQSSGGSYNEQFF.

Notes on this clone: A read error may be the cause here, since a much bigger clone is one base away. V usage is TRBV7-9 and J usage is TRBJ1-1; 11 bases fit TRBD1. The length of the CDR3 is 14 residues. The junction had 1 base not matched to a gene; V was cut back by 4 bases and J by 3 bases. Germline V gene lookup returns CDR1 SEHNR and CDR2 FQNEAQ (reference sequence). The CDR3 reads CASSWGQGDTEAFF. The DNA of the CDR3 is TGTGCCAGCAGCTGGGGACAGGGGGACACTGAAGCTTTCTTT.

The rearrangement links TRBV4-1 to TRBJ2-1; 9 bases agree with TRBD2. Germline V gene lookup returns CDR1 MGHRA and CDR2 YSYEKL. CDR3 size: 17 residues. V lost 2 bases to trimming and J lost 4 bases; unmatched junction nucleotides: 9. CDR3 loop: CASSQSLSGSAYNEQFF. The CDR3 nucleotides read TGCGCCAGCAGCCAATCCCTTAGCGGGAGTGCTTACAATGAGCAGTTCTTC.

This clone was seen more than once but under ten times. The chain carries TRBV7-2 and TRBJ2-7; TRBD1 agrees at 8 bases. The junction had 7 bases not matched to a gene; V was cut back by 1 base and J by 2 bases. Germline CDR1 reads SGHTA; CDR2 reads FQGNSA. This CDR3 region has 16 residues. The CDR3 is CASSLGGGTGAYEQYF. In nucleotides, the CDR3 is TGTGCCAGCAGCTTAGGAGGGGGGACAGGAGCCTACGAGCAGTACTTC. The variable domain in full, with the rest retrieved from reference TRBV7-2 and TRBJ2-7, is GAGVSQSPSNKVTEKGKDVELRCDPISGHTALYWYRQSLGQGLEFLIYFQGNSAPDKSGLPSDRFSAERTGGSVSTLTIQRTQQEDSAVYLCASSLGGGTGAYEQYFGPGTRLTVT.

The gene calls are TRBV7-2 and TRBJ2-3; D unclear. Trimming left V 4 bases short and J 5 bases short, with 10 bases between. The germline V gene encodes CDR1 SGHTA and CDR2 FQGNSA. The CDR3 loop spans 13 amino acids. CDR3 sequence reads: CASSWNARDTQYF. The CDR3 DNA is TGTGCCAGCAGCTGGAACGCTAGAGATACGCAGTATTTT. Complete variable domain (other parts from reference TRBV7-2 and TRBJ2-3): GAGVSQSPSNKVTEKGKDVELRCDPISGHTALYWYRQSLGQGLEFLIYFQGNSAPDKSGLPSDRFSAERTGGSVSTLTIQRTQQEDSAVYLCASSWNARDTQYFGPGTRLTVL.

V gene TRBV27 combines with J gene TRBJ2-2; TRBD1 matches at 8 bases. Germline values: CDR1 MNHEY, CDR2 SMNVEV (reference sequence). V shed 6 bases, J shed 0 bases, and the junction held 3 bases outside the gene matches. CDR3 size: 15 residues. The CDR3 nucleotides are TGTGCCAGCAGGCCGGGACAGGCGAACACCGGGGAGCTGTTTTTT. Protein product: CASRPGQANTGELFF.

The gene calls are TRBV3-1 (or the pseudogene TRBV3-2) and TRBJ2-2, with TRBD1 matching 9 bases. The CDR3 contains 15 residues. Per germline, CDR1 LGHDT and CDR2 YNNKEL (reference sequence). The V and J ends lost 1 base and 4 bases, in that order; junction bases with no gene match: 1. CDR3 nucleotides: TGTGCCAGCAGCCAAGGGGACAGGGCCACCGGGGAGCTGTTTTTT. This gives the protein CASSQGDRATGELFF.

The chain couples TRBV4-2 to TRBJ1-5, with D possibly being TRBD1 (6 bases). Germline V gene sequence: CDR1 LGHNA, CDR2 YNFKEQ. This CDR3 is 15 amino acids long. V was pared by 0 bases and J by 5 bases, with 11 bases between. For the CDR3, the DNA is TGTGCCAGCAGCCAAGAGGACAGAGCCTATCAGCCCCAGCATTTT. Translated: CASSQEDRAYQPQHF.